The entry that follows covers one T cell receptor (beta chain) sequence. The authors prepared the TCRbeta library with unique molecular identifiers. TCRdb independently ran MiXCR on the PCR reads; one entry per CDR3 protein. The sample consists of approximately 510,000 distinct CDR3 sequences, about 18% of them appearing once. The CDR3 covers 15 residues. After removal of 0 bases from V and 8 bases from J, the junction contained 8 bases not matched to a gene. Germline V lookup: CDR1 SGHDT, CDR2 YYEEEE. This entry belongs to a study of T-cell reconstitution after alpha-beta-depleted transplantation in children.

This chain joins TRBV5-6 and TRBJ2-1; 7 bases agree with TRBD2. This TCR was recovered from a human donor who donated a stem cell graft to a child with acute lymphoblastic leukemia. The sequences come from PBMCs from the stem cell graft donor, collected from the stem cell graft. Here the CDR3 DNA reads TGTGCCAGCAGCTTGGAGGGGCGGGGGACCGATGAGCAGTTCTTC. Encoded protein: CASSLEGRGTDEQFF. The complete variable domain, with remaining parts taken from reference TRBV5-6 and TRBJ2-1, reads DAGVTQSPTHLIKTRGQQVTLRCSPKSGHDTVSWYQQALGQGPQFIFQYYEEEERQRGNFPDRFSGHQFPNYSSELNVNALLLGDSALYLCASSLEGRGTDEQFFGPGTRLTVL.